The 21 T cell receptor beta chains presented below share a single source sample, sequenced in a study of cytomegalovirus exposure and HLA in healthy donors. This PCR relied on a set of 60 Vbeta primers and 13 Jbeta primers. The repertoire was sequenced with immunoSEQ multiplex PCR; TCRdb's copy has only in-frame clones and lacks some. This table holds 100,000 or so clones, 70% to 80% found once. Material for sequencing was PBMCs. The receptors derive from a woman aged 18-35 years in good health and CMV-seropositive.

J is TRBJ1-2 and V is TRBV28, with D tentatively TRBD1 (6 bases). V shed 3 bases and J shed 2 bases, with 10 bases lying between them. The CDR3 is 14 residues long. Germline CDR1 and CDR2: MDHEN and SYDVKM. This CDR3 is CASSLGRGNYGYTF. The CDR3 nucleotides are TGTGCCAGCAGTTTGGGCAGGGGAAACTATGGCTACACCTTC.

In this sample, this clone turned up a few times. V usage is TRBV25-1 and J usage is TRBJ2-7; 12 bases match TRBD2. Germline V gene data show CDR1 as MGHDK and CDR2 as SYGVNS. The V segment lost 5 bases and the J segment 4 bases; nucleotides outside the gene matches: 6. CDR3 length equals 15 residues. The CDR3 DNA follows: TGTGCCAGCAGTCCCCGACTAGCGGGAGATTACGAGCAGTACTTC. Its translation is CASSPRLAGDYEQYF.

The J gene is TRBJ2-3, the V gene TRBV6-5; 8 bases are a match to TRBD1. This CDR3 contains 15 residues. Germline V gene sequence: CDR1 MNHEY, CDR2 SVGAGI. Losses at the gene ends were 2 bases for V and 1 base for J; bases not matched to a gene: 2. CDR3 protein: CASSYPGQGTDTQYF. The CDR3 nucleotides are TGTGCCAGCAGTTACCCGGGACAGGGCACAGATACGCAGTATTTT.

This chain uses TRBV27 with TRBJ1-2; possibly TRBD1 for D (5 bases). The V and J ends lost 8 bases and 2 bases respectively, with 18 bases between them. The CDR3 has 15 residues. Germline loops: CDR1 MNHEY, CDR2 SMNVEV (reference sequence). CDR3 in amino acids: CASRGEGQGNYGYTF. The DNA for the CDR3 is TGTGCCAGCCGAGGGGAGGGGCAAGGGAACTATGGCTACACCTTC.

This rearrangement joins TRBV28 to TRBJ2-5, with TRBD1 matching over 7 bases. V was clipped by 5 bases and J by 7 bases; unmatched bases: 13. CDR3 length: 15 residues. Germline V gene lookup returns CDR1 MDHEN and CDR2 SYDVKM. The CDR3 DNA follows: TGTGCCAGCAGTGGGACAGACTACTGGCAGGGGACCCAGTACTTC. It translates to CASSGTDYWQGTQYF.

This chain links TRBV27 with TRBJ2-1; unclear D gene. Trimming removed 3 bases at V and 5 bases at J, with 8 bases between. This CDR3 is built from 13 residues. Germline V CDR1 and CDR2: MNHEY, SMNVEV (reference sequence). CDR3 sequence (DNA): TGTGCCAGCAGTTTTTTCCCGGACAATGAGCAGTTCTTC. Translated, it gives CASSFFPDNEQFF.

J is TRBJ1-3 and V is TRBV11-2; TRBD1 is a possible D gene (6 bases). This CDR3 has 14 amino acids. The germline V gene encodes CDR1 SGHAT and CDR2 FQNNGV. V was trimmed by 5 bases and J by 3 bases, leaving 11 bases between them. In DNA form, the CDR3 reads TGTGCCAGCAGCCTCGACAGGAATGGAAACACCATATATTTT. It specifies CASSLDRNGNTIYF. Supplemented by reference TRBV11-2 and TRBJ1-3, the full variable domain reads EAGVAQSPRYKIIEKRQSVAFWCNPISGHATLYWYQQILGQGPKLLIQFQNNGVVDDSQLPKDRFSAERLKGVDSTLKIQPAKLEDSAVYLCASSLDRNGNTIYFGEGSWLTVV.

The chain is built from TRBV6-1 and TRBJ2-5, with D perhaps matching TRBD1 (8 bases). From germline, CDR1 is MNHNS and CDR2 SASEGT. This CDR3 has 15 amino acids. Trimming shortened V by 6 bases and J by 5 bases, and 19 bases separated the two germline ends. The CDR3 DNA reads TGTGCCAGCAGCTCCCAGACAGGGGAGGGGGAGACCCAGTACTTC. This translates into CASSSQTGEGETQYF.

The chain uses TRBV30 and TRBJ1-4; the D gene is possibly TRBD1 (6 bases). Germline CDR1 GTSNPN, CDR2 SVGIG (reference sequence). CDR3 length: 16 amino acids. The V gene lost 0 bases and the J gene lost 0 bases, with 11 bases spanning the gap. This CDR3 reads CAWSVNRVATNEKLFF. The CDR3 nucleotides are TGTGCCTGGAGTGTCAACAGGGTTGCAACTAATGAAAAACTGTTTTTT.

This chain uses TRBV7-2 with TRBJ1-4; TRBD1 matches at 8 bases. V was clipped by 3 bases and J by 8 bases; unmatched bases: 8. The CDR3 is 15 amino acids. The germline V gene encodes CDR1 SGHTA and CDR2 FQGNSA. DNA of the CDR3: TGTGCCAGCAGCTTCGATCACAGGGGGAGGGAAAAACTGTTTTTT. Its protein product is CASSFDHRGREKLFF.

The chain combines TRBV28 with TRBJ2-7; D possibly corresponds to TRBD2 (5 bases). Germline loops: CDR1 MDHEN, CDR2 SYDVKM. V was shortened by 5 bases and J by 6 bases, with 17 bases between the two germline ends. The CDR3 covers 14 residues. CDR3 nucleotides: TGTGCCAGCAGTCCCCCCTGGAGGAAACTCGAGCAGTACTTC. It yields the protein CASSPPWRKLEQYF.

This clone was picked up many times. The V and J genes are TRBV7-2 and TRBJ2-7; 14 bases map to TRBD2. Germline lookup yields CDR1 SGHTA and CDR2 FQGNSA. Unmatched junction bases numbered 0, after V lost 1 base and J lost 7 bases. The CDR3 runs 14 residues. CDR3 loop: CASSLGLAGGEQYF. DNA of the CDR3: TGTGCCAGCAGCTTAGGACTAGCGGGAGGGGAGCAGTACTTC.

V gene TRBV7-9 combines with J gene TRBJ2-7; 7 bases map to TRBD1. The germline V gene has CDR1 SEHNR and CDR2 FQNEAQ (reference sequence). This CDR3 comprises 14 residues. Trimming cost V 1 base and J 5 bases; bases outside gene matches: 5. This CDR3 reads CASSLGQGSHEQYF. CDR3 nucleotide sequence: TGTGCCAGCAGCTTAGGACAGGGAAGCCACGAGCAGTACTTC.

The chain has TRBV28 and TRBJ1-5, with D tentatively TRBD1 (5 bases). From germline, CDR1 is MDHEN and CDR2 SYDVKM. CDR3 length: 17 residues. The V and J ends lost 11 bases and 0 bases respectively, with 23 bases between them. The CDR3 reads CAVGAVLVDNSNQPQHF. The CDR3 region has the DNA TGTGCCGTAGGGGCAGTTTTGGTTGATAATAGCAATCAGCCCCAGCATTTT.

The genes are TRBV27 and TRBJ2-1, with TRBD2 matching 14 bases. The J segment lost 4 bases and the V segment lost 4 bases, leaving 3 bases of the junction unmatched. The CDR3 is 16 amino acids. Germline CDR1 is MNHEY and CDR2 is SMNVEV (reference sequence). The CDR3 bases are TGTGCCAGCAGTTCCAGGACTAGCGGGAGGTACAATGAGCAGTTCTTC. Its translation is CASSSRTSGRYNEQFF.

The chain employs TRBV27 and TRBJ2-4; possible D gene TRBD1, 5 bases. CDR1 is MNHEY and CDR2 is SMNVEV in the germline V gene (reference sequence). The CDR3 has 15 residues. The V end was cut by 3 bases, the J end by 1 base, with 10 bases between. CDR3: CASSFSQGAKNIQYF. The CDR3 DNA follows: TGTGCCAGCAGTTTCTCCCAGGGTGCCAAAAACATTCAGTACTTC.

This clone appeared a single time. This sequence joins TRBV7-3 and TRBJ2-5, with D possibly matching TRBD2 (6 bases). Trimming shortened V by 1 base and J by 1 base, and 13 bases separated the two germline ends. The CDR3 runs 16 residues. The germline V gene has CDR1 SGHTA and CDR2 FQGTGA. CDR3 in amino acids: CASSLIGLGGQETQYF. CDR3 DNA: TGTGCCAGCAGCTTAATTGGCCTGGGGGGCCAAGAGACCCAGTACTTC.

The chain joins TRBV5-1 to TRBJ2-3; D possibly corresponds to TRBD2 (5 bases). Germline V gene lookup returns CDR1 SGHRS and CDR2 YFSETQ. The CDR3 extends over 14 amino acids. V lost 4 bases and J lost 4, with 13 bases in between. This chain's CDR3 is CASSATSSSDTQYF. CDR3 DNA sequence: TGCGCCAGCAGCGCAACTAGTAGCTCAGATACGCAGTATTTT.

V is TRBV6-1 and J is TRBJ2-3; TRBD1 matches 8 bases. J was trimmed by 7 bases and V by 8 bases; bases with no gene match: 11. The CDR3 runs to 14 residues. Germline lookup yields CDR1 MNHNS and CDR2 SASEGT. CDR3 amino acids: CASYGQGGSYTQYF. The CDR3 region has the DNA TGTGCCAGCTACGGACAGGGAGGTTCCTATACGCAGTATTTT.

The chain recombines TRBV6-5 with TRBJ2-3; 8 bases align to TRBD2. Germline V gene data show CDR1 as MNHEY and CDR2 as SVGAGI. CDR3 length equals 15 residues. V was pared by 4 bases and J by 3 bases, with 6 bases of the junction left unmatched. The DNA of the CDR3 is TGTGCCAGCAGTTTACTAGCGGACATTACAGATACGCAGTATTTT. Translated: CASSLLADITDTQYF.

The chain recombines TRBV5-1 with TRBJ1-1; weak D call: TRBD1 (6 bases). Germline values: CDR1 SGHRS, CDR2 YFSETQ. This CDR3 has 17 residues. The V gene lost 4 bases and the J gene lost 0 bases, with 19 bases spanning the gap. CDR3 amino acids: CASSLLTGNNMNTEAFF. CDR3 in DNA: TGCGCCAGCAGCCTCCTCACAGGGAATAACATGAACACTGAAGCTTTCTTT. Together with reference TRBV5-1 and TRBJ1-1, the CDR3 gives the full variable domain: KAGVTQTPRYLIKTRGQQVTLSCSPISGHRSVSWYQQTPGQGLQFLFEYFSETQRNKGNFPGRFSGRQFSNSRSEMNVSTLELGDSALYLCASSLLTGNNMNTEAFFGQGTRLTVV.